These 5 T cell receptor beta chains were sequenced from one sample in a study of PD-1 blockade in mismatch repair-deficient tumors. Using immunoSEQ multiplex PCR, the repertoire was profiled, and TCRdb retains in-frame clones only, with some absent. The sample has roughly 120,000 clones; 85% to 90% are singletons. The sample was peripheral blood, taken just over 70 weeks after starting pembrolizumab. These receptors were taken from an adult with mismatch repair-deficient cancer.

In its sample, this clone was seen once. The chain joins TRBV6-5 to TRBJ2-1; no clear D gene. The CDR3 sequence is 14 residues long. Germline V gene data show CDR1 as MNHEY and CDR2 as SVGAGI. Deletions cut 0 bases from V and 5 bases from J, with 8 bases between. As DNA, the CDR3 is TGTGCCAGCAGTTACTCGAACAGCAACAATGAGCAGTTCTTC. It is translated as CASSYSNSNNEQFF.

This chain joins TRBV7-8 and TRBJ2-5, with a possible D match to TRBD1 (6 bases). Germline CDR1 reads SGHVS; CDR2 reads FQNEAQ. The CDR3 runs 15 residues. The ends were cut back, 5 bases at V and 4 bases at J, with 17 bases in the middle. CDR3 sequence (DNA): TGTGCCAGCAGCCGATCAACAGGGTTGGGAGAGACCCAGTACTTC. Amino acids: CASSRSTGLGETQYF.

V gene TRBV4-3 combines with J gene TRBJ2-5; D gene ambiguous. The germline V gene has CDR1 LGHNA and CDR2 YSLEER. Deletions cut 1 base from V and 6 bases from J, with 9 bases between. The CDR3 contains 13 residues. DNA for the CDR3: TGCGCCAGCAGCCAAGCATATGCAAAGACCCAGTACTTC. This gives the protein CASSQAYAKTQYF.

This chain uses TRBV27 with TRBJ2-7; 9 bases agree with TRBD2. Losses at the gene ends were 6 bases for V and 1 base for J; bases not matched to a gene: 7. The CDR3 consists of 15 residues. CDR1 and CDR2 (germline): MNHEY, SMNVEV (reference sequence). CDR3 sequence (DNA): TGTGCCAGCAGGGAGGGACTAGCCTTTTCCTACGAGCAGTACTTC. This sequence encodes CASREGLAFSYEQYF.

The chain is built from TRBV6-1 and TRBJ2-1, with D unresolved. CDR3 length: 13 residues. V was trimmed by 2 bases and J by 3 bases, leaving 5 bases between them. Germline V gene sequence: CDR1 MNHNS, CDR2 SASEGT. In nucleotides, the CDR3 is TGTGCCAGCAGTGAAACTAACTACAATGAGCAGTTCTTC. Its translation: CASSETNYNEQFF.